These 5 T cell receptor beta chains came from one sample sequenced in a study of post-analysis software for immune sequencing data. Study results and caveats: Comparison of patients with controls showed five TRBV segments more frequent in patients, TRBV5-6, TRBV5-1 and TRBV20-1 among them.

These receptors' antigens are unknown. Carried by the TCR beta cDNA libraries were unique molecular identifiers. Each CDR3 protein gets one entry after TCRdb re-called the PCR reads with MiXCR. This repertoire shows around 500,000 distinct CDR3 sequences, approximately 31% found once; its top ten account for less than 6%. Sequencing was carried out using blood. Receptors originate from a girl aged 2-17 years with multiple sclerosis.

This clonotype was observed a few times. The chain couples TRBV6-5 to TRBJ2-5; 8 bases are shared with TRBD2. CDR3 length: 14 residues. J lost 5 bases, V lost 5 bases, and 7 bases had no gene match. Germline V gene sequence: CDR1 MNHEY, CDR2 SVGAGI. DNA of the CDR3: TGTGCCAGCAGTATACCGGGACTAGTTGAGACCCAGTACTTC. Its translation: CASSIPGLVETQYF.

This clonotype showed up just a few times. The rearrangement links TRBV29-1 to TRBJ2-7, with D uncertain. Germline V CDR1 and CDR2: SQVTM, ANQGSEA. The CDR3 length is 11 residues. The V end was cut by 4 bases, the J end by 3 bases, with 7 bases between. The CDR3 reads CSVVRNYEQYF. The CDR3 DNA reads TGCAGCGTTGTCAGGAACTACGAGCAGTACTTC.

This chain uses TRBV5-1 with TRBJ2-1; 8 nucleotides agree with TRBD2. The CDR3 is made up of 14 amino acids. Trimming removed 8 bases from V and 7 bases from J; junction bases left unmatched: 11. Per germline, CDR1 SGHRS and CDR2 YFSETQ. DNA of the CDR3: TGCGCCAGTTCAAGCGGGGGTTCTGGGAATGAGCAGTTCTTC. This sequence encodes CASSSGGSGNEQFF.

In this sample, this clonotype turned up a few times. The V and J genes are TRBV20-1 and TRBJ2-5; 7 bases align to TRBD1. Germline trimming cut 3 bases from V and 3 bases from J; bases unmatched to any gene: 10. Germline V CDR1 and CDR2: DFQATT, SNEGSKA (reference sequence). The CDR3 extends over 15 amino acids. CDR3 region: CSARSSGTAEETQYF. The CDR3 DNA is TGCAGTGCTAGGTCCTCCGGGACAGCTGAAGAGACCCAGTACTTC.

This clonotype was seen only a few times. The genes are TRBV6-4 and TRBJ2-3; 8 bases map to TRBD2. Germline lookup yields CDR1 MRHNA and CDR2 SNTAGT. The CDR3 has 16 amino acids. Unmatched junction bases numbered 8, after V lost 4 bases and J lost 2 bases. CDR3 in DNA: TGTGCCAGCAGTGTCTATGCGGGGGGCTCCACAGATACGCAGTATTTT. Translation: CASSVYAGGSTDTQYF.